Presented here are 9 T cell receptor beta chains from one specimen sequenced in a study of T-cell reconstitution after alpha-beta-depleted transplantation in children. As it was prepared, the TCRbeta library received unique molecular identifiers. TCRdb re-called the PCR reads through MiXCR, storing one row per CDR3 protein. The data contain about 200,000 distinct CDR3 sequences, just over 14% of them seen just once; the ten biggest clones take up under 15%. Source: PBMCs from the stem cell graft donor, taken from the stem cell graft. The receptors here all came from a human donor who donated a stem cell graft to a child with acute lymphoblastic leukemia.

This clonotype was recorded at least ten times. Written as DNA, the CDR3 is TGTGCCACCAGCAGAGATCAGGCAGATACTAAGTACTTC. This sequence encodes CATSRDQADTKYF. The chain combines TRBV15 with TRBJ2-4, with D unclear. V gave up 0 bases and J gave up 14 bases, with 14 bases separating them. This CDR3 has 13 amino acids. The germline CDR1 and CDR2 sequences are LNHNV and YYDKDF (reference sequence).

This clonotype was seen a handful of times. The chain carries TRBV28 and TRBJ1-1; D not resolved. Trimming took 7 bases from V and 0 from J, leaving 6 bases between them. Germline CDR1 is MDHEN and CDR2 is SYDVKM. The CDR3 runs to 12 residues. The CDR3 is CASTSMNTEAFF. The CDR3 DNA follows: TGTGCCAGCACCTCAATGAACACTGAAGCTTTCTTT.

This clonotype was observed many times. CDR3: CASSSSEALAKNIQYF. In DNA form, the CDR3 reads TGTGCCAGCAGTTCAAGCGAGGCATTAGCCAAAAACATTCAGTACTTC. The chain couples TRBV27 to TRBJ2-4, with D unresolved. Germline V gene lookup returns CDR1 MNHEY and CDR2 SMNVEV (reference sequence). This CDR3 comprises 16 residues. Trimming stripped 4 bases from V and 0 bases from J, with 13 bases between.

The chain links TRBV5-1 to TRBJ1-1; possibly TRBD1 for D (5 bases). The CDR3 consists of 15 residues. Germline loops: CDR1 SGHRS, CDR2 YFSETQ. V lost 4 bases and J 0 bases, leaving 13 bases between the germline ends. The CDR3 DNA reads TGCGCCAGCAGCACGGACACGACCATGAACACTGAAGCTTTCTTT. Translating it yields CASSTDTTMNTEAFF.

Details on this clonotype: A much larger clone sits a single nucleotide away, making a read error possible. The rearrangement uses TRBV5-1 and TRBJ2-2; no clear D. The CDR3 spans 13 residues. Germline loops: CDR1 SGHRS, CDR2 YFSETQ. The germline V and J ends were trimmed by 4 bases and 4 bases, with 8 bases remaining between them. DNA of the CDR3: TGCGCCAGCAGCGTCAGCGTCACCGGGGAGCTGTTTTTT. Its protein is CASSVSVTGELFF.

This clonotype was detected ten times or more. The rearrangement links TRBV27 to TRBJ2-7; D is undetermined. Germline assignment: CDR1 MNHEY and CDR2 SMNVEV (reference sequence). The V end was cut by 8 bases, the J end by 2 bases, with 13 bases between. This CDR3 is 13 amino acids long. The CDR3 sequence is CASQRSRAYEQYF. DNA of the CDR3: TGTGCCAGCCAGAGATCAAGGGCCTACGAGCAGTACTTC.

Regarding this clonotype: A read error is possible here, since a much larger clone lies one base away. The gene calls are TRBV3-1 and TRBJ1-1; TRBD1 might be the D (6 bases). The CDR3 has 18 residues. Germline-derived CDR1 and CDR2 are LGHDT and YNNKEL (reference sequence). In nucleotides, the CDR3 is TGTACCAGCAGTCCCCCAACCAGGGGCCTTGTACTGAACACTGAAGCTTTCTTT. As protein: CTSSPPTRGLVLNTEAFF. Supplemented by reference TRBV3-1 and TRBJ1-1, the full variable domain reads DTAVSQTPKYLVTQMGNDKSIKCEQNLGHDTMYWYKQDSKKFLKIMFSYNNKELIINETVPNRFSPKSPDKAHLNLHINSLELGDSAVYFCTSSPPTRGLVLNTEAFFGQGTRLTVV.

This chain uses TRBV18 with TRBJ2-7; D call uncertain. In germline, CDR1 is KGHSH, CDR2 LQKENI. The CDR3 length is 13 residues. Between the trimmed V and J ends, which lost 1 base and 7 bases, there was a span of 11 bases. The CDR3 here is CASSPLGQEEQYF. CDR3 bases: TGTGCCAGCTCACCACTAGGTCAGGAGGAGCAGTACTTC. The entire variable domain, with the rest obtained from reference TRBV18 and TRBJ2-7, is as follows: NAGVMQNPRHLVRRRGQEARLRCSPMKGHSHVYWYRQLPEEGLKFMVYLQKENIIDESGMPKERFSAEFPKEGPSILRIQQVVRGDSAAYFCASSPLGQEEQYFGPGTRLTVT.

This clonotype was counted at least ten times. The V call is TRBV6-5, the J call TRBJ2-3; 7 bases fit TRBD2. V shed 7 bases, J shed 2 bases, and the junction held 3 bases outside the gene matches. The CDR3 is 13 amino acids. Per germline, CDR1 MNHEY and CDR2 SVGAGI. CDR3 bases: TGTGCCAGCAAAGCGGGAAACACAGATACGCAGTATTTT. Its protein is CASKAGNTDTQYF.